The clone carrying this T cell receptor beta chain was seen many times. The junction departs from the called germline gene at one end, perhaps through a read error. These data belong to a study of regulatory T cells in long-lasting Graves disease. Regarding time point: persistent/refractory GD, antithyroid drugs over 5 years with positive TRAb. The TCR library was made from RNA extracted from PBMCs. The CDR3 is made up of 12 amino acids. CDR1 SNHLY and CDR2 FYNNEI come from the germline V gene. Combining iRepertoire HTBI primers with Arm-PCR of CDR3 regions, the authors built TCR beta libraries. Each CDR3 protein gets one entry after TCRdb re-called the multiplex PCR reads with MiXCR. The sample gives about 430,000 distinct CDR3 sequences, roughly a fifth of which show up once; roughly an eighth is in the top ten.

The source of this sequence is a female donor with Graves disease. The input for sequencing was peripheral blood mononuclear cells (PBMCs), taken when the disease was refractory, from a patient treated with antithyroid drugs. The chain employs TRBV2 and TRBJ1-1; D gene unclear. The CDR3 is CASSEARADRVF. As DNA, the CDR3 is TGTGCCAGCAGTGAAGCAAGGGCTGATAGGGTCTTT. The whole variable domain, remainder taken from reference TRBV2 and TRBJ1-1, is EPEVTQTPSHQVTQMGQEVILRCVPISNHLYFYWYRQILGQKVEFLVSFYNNEISEKSEIFDDQFSVERPDGSNFTLKIRSTKLEDSAMYFCASSEARADRVFGQGTRLTVV.